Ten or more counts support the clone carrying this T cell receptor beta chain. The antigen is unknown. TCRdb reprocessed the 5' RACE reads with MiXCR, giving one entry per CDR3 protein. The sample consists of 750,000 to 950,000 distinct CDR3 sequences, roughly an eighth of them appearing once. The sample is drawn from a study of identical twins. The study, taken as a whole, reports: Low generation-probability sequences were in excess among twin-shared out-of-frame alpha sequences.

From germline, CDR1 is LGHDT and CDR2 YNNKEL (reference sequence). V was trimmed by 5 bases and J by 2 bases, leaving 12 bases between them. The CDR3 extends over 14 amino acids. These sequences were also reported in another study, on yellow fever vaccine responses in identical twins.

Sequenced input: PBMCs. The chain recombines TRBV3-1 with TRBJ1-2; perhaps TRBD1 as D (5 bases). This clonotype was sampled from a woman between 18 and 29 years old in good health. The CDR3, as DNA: TGTGCCAGCAGCGTCGGGGGGACCAACTATGGCTACACCTTC. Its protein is CASSVGGTNYGYTF.